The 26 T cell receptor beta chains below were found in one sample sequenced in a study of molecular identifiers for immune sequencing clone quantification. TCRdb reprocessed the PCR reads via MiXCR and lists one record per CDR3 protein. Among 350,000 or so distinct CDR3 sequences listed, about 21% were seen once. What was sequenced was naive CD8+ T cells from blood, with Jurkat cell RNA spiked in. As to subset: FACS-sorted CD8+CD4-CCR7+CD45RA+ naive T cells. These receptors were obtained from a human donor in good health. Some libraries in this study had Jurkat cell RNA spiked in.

CDR3 sequence (DNA): TGCAGCGTCTTTGGACAGGGCAGTAGGTACAAGCAGTACTTC. The encoded protein is CSVFGQGSRYKQYF. V and J are TRBV29-1 and TRBJ2-7; the match to TRBD1 covers 8 bases. The CDR3 sequence is 14 residues long. Trimming removed 6 bases from V and 8 bases from J; junction bases left unmatched: 15. CDR1 is SQVTM and CDR2 is ANQGSEA in the germline V gene.

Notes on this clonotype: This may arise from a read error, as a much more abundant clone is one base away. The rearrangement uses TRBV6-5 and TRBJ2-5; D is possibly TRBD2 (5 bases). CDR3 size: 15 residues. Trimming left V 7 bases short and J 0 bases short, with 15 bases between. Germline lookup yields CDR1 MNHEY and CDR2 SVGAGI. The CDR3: CASTTHGLDQETQYF. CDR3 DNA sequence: TGTGCCAGCACCACTCATGGACTTGACCAAGAGACCCAGTACTTC.

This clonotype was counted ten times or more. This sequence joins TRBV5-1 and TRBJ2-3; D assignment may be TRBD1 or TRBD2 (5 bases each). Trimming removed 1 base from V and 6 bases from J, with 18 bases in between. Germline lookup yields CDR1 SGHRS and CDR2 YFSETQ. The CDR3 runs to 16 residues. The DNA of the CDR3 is TGCGCCAGCAGCTTGCCGACAGCGGTTACGGGGGATACGCAGTATTTT. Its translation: CASSLPTAVTGDTQYF.

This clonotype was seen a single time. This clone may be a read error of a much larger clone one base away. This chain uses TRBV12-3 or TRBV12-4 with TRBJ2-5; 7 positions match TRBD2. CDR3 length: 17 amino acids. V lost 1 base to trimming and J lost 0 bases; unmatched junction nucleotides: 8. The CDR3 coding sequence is TGTGCCAGCAGTTTAGGAGCGGGACGGGAATACCAAGAGACCCAGTACTTC. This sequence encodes CASSLGAGREYQETQYF.

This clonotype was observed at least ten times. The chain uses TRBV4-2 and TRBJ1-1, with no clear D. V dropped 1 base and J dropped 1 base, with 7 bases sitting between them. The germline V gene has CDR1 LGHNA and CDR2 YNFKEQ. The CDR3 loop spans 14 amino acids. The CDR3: CASSQGERNTEAFF. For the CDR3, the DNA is TGTGCCAGCAGCCAAGGGGAGCGGAACACTGAAGCTTTCTTT.

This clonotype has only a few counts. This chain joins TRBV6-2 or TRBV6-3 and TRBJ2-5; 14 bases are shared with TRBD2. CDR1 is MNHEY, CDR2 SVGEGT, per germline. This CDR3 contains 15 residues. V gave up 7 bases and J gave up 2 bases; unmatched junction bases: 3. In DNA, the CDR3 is TGTGCCAGCACCAGACTAGCGGGAGGGCAAGAGACCCAGTACTTC. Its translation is CASTRLAGGQETQYF.

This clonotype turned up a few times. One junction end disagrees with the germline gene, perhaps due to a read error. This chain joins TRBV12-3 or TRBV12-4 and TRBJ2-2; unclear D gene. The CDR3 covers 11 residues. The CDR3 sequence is CVSMGTGELFF. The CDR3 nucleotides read TGTGTCAGCATGGGGACCGGGGAGCTGTTTTTT.

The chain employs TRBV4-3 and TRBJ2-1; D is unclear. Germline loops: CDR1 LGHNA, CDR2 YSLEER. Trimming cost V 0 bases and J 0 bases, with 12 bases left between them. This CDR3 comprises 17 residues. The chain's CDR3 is CASSQDISRVSYNEQFF. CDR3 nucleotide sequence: TGCGCCAGCAGCCAAGATATCTCTAGGGTCTCCTACAATGAGCAGTTCTTC.

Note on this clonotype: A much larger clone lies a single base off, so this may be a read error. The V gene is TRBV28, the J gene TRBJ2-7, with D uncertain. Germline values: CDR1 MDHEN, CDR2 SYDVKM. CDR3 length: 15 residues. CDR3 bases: TGTGCCAGCAGTTCACCATTCGGGTTCTCCTGCGAGCAGTACTTC. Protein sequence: CASSSPFGFSCEQYF.

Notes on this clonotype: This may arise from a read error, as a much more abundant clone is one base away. CDR3 protein: CTSSTQQGGEQYF. Here the CDR3 DNA reads TGTACCAGCAGCACCCAACAGGGTGGCGAGCAGTACTTC. The J gene is TRBJ2-7, the V gene TRBV5-6; D is possibly TRBD1 (6 bases). The CDR3 spans 13 residues. Looked up from germline, CDR1 is SGHDT and CDR2 is YYEEEE. The whole variable domain, remainder taken from reference TRBV5-6 and TRBJ2-7, is DAGVTQSPTHLIKTRGQQVTLRCSPKSGHDTVSWYQQALGQGPQFIFQYYEEEERQRGNFPDRFSGHQFPNYSSELNVNALLLGDSALYLCTSSTQQGGEQYFGPGTRLTVT.

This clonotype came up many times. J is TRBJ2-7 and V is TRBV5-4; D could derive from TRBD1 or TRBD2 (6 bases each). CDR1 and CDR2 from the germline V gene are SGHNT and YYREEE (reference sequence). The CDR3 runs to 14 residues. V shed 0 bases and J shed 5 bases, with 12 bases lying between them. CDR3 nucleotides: TGTGCCAGCAGCTTGGGTCCGGGGGCAAACGAGCAGTACTTC. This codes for CASSLGPGANEQYF. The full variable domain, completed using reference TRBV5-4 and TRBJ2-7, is ETGVTQSPTHLIKTRGQQVTLRCSSQSGHNTVSWYQQALGQGPQFIFQYYREEENGRGNFPPRFSGLQFPNYSSELNVNALELDDSALYLCASSLGPGANEQYFGPGTRLTVT.

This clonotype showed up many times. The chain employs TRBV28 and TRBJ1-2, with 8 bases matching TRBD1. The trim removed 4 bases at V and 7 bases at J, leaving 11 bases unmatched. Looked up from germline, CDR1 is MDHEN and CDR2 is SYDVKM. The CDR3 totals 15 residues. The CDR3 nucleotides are TGTGCCAGCAGTTCCCAAGATCGGACAGGGATTGGCTACACCTTC. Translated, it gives CASSSQDRTGIGYTF.

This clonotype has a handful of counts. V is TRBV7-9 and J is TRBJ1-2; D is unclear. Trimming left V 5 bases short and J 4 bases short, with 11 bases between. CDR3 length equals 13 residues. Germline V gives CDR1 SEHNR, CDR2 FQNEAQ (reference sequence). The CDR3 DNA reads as TGTGCCAGCAGCCGGGGAGAGAGCTATGGCTACACCTTC. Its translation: CASSRGESYGYTF.

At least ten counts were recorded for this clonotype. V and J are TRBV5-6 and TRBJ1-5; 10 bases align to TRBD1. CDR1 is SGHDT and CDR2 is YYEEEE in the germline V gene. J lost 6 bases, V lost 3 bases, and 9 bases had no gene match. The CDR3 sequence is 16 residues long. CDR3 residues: CASSSGDRGFGQPQHF. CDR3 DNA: TGTGCCAGCAGCTCAGGGGACAGGGGATTCGGTCAGCCCCAGCATTTT.

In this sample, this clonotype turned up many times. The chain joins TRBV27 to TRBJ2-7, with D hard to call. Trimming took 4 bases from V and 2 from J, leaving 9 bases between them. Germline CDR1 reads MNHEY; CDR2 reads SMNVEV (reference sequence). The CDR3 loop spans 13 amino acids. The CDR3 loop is CASSYAKTYEQYF. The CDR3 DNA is TGTGCCAGCAGTTACGCTAAGACCTACGAGCAGTACTTC.

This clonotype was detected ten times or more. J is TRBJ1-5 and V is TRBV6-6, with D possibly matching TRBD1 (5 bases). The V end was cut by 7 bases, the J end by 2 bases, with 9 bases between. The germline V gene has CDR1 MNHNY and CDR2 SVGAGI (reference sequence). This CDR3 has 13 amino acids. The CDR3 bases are TGTGCCAGCATCCAGGGTGGCAATCAGCCCCAGCATTTT. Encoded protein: CASIQGGNQPQHF.

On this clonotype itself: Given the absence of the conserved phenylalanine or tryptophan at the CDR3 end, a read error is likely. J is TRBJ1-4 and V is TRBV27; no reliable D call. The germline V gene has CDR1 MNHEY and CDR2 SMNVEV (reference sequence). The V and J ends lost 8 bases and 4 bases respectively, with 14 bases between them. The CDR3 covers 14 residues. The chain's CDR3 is CASRAVGGNEKLFL. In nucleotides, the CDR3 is TGTGCCAGCCGTGCCGTGGGCGGTAATGAAAAACTGTTTCTT.

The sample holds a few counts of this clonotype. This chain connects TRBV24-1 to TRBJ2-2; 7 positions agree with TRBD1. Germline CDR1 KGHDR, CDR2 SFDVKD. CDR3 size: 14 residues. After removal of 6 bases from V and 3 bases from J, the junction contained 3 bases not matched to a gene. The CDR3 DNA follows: TGTGCCACCAGTCCAACAGGGGACACCGGGGAGCTGTTTTTT. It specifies CATSPTGDTGELFF.

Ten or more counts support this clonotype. The CDR3: CSARDSGSGNTIYF. CDR3 DNA sequence: TGCAGTGCTAGAGATAGTGGCTCTGGAAACACCATATATTTT. The rearrangement joins TRBV20-1 to TRBJ1-3; D call uncertain. The CDR3 runs 14 residues. V gave up 0 bases and J gave up 0 bases, with 6 bases separating them. Per the germline V gene, CDR1 is DFQATT and CDR2 is SNEGSKA (reference sequence).

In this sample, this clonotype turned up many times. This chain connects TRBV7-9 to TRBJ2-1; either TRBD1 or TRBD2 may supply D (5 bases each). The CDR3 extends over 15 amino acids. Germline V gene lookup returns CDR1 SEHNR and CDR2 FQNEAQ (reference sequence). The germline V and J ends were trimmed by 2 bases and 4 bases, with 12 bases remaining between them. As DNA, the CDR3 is TGTGCCAGCAGCTTATTCCGGGACCAATACAATGAGCAGTTCTTC. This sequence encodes CASSLFRDQYNEQFF. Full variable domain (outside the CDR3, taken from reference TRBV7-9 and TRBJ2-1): DTGVSQNPRHKITKRGQNVTFRCDPISEHNRLYWYRQTLGQGPEFLTYFQNEAQLEKSRLLSDRFSAERPKGSFSTLEIQRTEQGDSAMYLCASSLFRDQYNEQFFGPGTRLTVL.

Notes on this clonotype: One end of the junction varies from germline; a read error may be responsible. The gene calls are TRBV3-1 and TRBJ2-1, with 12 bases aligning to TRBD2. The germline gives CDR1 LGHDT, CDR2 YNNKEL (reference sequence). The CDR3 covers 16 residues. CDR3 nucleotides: TGTGCCAGCGGCCAACACACTAGCGGGAGGTACAATGAGCAGTTCTTC. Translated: CASGQHTSGRYNEQFF.

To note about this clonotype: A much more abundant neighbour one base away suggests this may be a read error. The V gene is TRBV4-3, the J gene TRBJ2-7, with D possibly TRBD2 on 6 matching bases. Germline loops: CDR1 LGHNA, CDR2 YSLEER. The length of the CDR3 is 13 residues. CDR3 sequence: CAGSPMEGYEQYF. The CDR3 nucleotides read TGCGCCGGCAGCCCGATGGAGGGCTACGAGCAGTACTTC.

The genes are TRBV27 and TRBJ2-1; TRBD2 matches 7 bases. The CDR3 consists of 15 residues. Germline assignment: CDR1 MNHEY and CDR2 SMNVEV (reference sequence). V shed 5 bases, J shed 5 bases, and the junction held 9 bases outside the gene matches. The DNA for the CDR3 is TGTGCCAGCAGTCAAAAGGGGCGGGGGAACAATGAGCAGTTCTTC. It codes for CASSQKGRGNNEQFF.

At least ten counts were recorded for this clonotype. The CDR3 here is CASSPGQGMYEQYF. The DNA for the CDR3 is TGTGCCAGCAGCCCCGGACAGGGAATGTACGAGCAGTACTTC. This rearrangement joins TRBV5-4 to TRBJ2-7, with 8 positions matching TRBD1. The CDR3 sequence is 14 residues long. The germline V gene has CDR1 SGHNT and CDR2 YYREEE (reference sequence). V shed 4 bases, J shed 4 bases, and the junction held 7 bases outside the gene matches.

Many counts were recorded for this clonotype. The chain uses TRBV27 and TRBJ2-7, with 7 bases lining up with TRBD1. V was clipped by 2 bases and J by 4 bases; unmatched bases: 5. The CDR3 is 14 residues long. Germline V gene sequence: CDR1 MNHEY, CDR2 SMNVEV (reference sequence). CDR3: CASSLGDRVYEQYF. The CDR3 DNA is TGTGCCAGCAGTTTAGGTGACAGGGTGTACGAGCAGTACTTC.

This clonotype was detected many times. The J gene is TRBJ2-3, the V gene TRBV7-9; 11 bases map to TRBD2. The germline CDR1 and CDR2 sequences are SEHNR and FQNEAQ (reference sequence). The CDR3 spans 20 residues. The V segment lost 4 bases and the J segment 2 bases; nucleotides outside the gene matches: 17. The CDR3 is CASSSTLAGARHTNTDTQYF. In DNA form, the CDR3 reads TGTGCCAGCAGCTCCACACTAGCGGGGGCCCGACACACCAACACAGATACGCAGTATTTT.